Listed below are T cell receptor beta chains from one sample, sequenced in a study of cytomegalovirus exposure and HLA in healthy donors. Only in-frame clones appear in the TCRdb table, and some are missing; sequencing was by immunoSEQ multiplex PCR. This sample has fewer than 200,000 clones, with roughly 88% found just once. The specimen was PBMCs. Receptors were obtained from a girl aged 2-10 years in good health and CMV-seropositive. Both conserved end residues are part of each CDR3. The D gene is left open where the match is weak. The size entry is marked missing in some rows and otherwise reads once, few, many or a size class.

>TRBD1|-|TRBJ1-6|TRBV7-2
CASSLVGQGNSPLHF
TGTGCCAGCAGCTTAGTTGGACAGGGGAATTCACCCCTCCACTTT
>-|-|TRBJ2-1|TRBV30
CAWREGGGEQFF
TGTGCCTGGAGAGAGGGCGGTGGTGAGCAGTTCTTC
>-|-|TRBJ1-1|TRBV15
CATSRERVRAGGTEAFF
TGTGCCACCAGCAGAGAACGCGTACGAGCAGGAGGTACTGAAGCTTTCTTT
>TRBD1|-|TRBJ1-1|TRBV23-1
CASSHRDRAFF
TGCGCCAGCAGTCATAGGGACAGGGCTTTCTTT
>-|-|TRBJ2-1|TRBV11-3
CASSFLDSNDNEQFF
TGTGCCAGCAGCTTTCTCGATAGCAACGACAATGAGCAGTTCTTC
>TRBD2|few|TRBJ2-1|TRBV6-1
CASSAGTSGRGEQFF
TGTGCCAGCAGTGCCGGGACTAGCGGGAGAGGTGAGCAGTTCTTC
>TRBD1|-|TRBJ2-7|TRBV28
CASSFRRQGGEQYF
TGTGCCAGCAGTTTCCGCCGACAGGGTGGCGAGCAGTACTTC
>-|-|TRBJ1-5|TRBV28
CAAGRRNSNQPQHF
TGTGCCGCGGGTAGGAGAAATAGCAATCAGCCCCAGCATTTT
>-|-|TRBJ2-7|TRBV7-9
CASSYSGPYEQYF
TGTGCCAGCAGCTACTCAGGCCCCTACGAGCAGTACTTC
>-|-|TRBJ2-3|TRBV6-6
CASSYRTGTDTQYF
TGTGCCAGCAGTTATCGGACAGGCACAGATACGCAGTATTTT
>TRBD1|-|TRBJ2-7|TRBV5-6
CASRGGTGGYEQYF
TGTGCCAGCAGAGGCGGGACAGGGGGCTACGAGCAGTACTTC
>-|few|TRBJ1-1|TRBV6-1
CASSGRYGNTEAFF
TGTGCCAGCAGTGGCAGGTACGGTAACACTGAAGCTTTCTTT
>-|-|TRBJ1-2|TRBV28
CASSVDKYGYTF
TGTGCCAGCAGTGTCGACAAGTATGGCTACACCTTC
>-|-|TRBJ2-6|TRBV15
CATTDFSGANVLTF
TGTGCCACAACGGACTTCTCTGGGGCCAACGTCCTGACTTTC
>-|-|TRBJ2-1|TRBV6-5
CATLRGPQNEQFF
TGTGCCACCCTGCGGGGGCCTCAAAATGAGCAGTTCTTC
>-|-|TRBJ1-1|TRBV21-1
CAAVGTGSSELGWGTEAFF
-
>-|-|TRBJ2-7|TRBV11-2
CASSLGDSSYEQYF
TGTGCCAGCAGCTTAGGAGACAGCTCCTACGAGCAGTACTTC
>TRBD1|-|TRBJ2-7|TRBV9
CASSVGQGIPYEQYF
TGTGCCAGCAGCGTCGGACAGGGGATCCCCTACGAGCAGTACTTC
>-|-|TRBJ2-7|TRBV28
CASTTGRSYEQYF
TGTGCCAGCACCACAGGCCGCTCCTACGAGCAGTACTTC
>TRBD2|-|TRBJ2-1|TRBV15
CATSSRLAGLNEQFF
TGTGCCACCAGCAGCCGACTAGCGGGGCTCAATGAGCAGTTCTTC
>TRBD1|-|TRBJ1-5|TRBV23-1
CASKGGTGDPQPQHF
TGCGCCAGCAAGGGGGGGACAGGGGATCCGCAGCCCCAGCATTTT
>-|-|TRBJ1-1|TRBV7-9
CASSLQQQMNTEAFF
TGTGCCAGCAGCTTGCAACAGCAAATGAACACTGAAGCTTTCTTT
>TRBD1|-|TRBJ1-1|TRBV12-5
CASGKAGGWGNTEAFF
TGTGCTAGTGGTAAAGCAGGGGGCTGGGGGAACACTGAAGCTTTCTTT
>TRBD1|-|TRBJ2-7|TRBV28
CAIQTGSYEQYF
TGTGCCATACAGACAGGGTCCTACGAGCAGTACTTC
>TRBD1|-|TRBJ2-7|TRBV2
CASSSGTGRYEQYF
TGTGCCAGCAGCTCCGGGACAGGGAGATACGAGCAGTACTTC
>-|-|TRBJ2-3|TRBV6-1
CASSLGLTFTDTQYF
TGTGCCAGCAGTTTGGGCCTAACCTTCACAGATACGCAGTATTTT
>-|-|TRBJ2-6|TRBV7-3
CASSLNAGNSGANVLTF
TGTGCCAGCAGCTTAAACGCAGGGAACTCTGGGGCCAACGTCCTGACTTTC
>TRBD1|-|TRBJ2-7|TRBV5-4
CASSLRGPSSYEQYF
TGTGCCAGCAGCTTAAGGGGGCCGAGCTCCTACGAGCAGTACTTC